These 17 T cell receptor beta chains were all obtained from the same sample, sequenced in a study of T cell clonality in common variable immunodeficiency. Generated by immunoSEQ multiplex PCR, the TCRdb table keeps only in-frame clones and is missing some. The sample has around 39,000 clones, none seen only once; the top ten hold around 3.3%. The sequencing input was peripheral blood mononuclear cells. Source of these receptors: a person aged 18-70 years in good health.

This clone was recorded a few times. Coverage ceases 3 residues before the CDR3 finishes, and the germline J gene fills in the end. The chain is built from TRBV7-6 and TRBJ1-5, with a tentative D call TRBD1 (6 bases). In germline, CDR1 is SGHVS, CDR2 FNYEAQ. The CDR3 extends over 15 amino acids. V was trimmed by 0 bases and J by 2 bases, leaving 8 bases between them. The sequenced part of the CDR3 DNA is TGTGCCAGCAGCTTAGCCCCAGGGGGCAATCAGCCC. Amino acids: CASSLAPGGNQP. The CDR3, in full, reads CASSLAPGGNQPQHF.

This clone has ten or more counts. Read data end 3 residues before the CDR3 end; the end is taken from the germline J gene. The V call is TRBV30, the J call TRBJ1-2, with TRBD1 matching over 7 bases. Unmatched junction bases numbered 14, after V lost 0 bases and J lost 4 bases. The CDR3 has 17 residues. In germline, CDR1 is GTSNPN, CDR2 SVGIG (reference sequence). This chain's CDR3 is CAWSVRQGLNFIYGYTF. The sequenced CDR3 bases are TGTGCCTGGAGTGTCCGACAGGGTCTAAATTTTATCTATGGC.

This clone was detected ten times or more. The CDR3 extends 3 residues past the end of the read, so its final part is completed from the germline J gene. The chain links TRBV19 to TRBJ1-1; 7 bases fit TRBD1. Germline assignment: CDR1 LNHDA and CDR2 SQIVND (reference sequence). Trimming cost V 6 bases and J 1 base; bases outside gene matches: 11. The length of the CDR3 is 16 residues. Here the CDR3 reads CASREQGLVANTEAFF. The CDR3 bases that were read are TGTGCCAGTAGAGAACAGGGGTTAGTGGCGAACACTGAA.

This clone was seen many times. The CDR3 is cut off 3 residues early in the read; its end comes from the germline J gene. This sequence joins TRBV18 and TRBJ1-2, with D unclear. Per the germline V gene, CDR1 is KGHSH and CDR2 is LQKENI. The CDR3 loop spans 13 amino acids. The CDR3 spells CASSMSLGEGYTF. CDR3 DNA (partial): TGTGCCAGCTCAATGTCCCTAGGTGAAGGC.

This clone was seen repeatedly, ten times or more. The DNA ends 3 residues before the CDR3 does, and the rest of the CDR3 is filled in from the germline J gene. V is TRBV6-2 or TRBV6-3 and J is TRBJ1-2; D is ambiguous. CDR1 and CDR2 from the germline V gene are MNHEY and SVGEGT. This CDR3 is built from 13 residues. Trimming stripped 7 bases from V and 3 bases from J, with 12 bases between. CDR3 sequence: CASKQRVDYGYTF. CDR3 DNA (partial): TGTGCCAGCAAGCAGCGGGTAGACTATGGC.

The sample holds many counts of this clone. The sequenced fragment ends 3 residues before the CDR3 boundary, so the rest is inferred from the germline J gene. Within the sample, other DNA sequences also encode this same CDR3. The chain carries TRBV20-1 and TRBJ2-6; D may be TRBD2 (6 bases). V shed 1 base and J shed 2 bases, with 6 bases lying between them. This CDR3 region has 14 residues. Germline V gene lookup returns CDR1 DFQATT and CDR2 SNEGSKA (reference sequence). The CDR3 loop is CSARGGAGANVLTF. The sequenced CDR3 bases are TGCAGTGCTAGAGGGGGGGCTGGGGCCAACGTC.

This clone was picked up many times. The sequenced fragment ends 3 residues before the CDR3 boundary, so the rest is inferred from the germline J gene. The same CDR3 also results from other DNA sequences found in this sample. The chain uses TRBV18 and TRBJ1-2; 9 bases map to TRBD1. The CDR3 consists of 13 residues. The germline V gene has CDR1 KGHSH and CDR2 LQKENI. Unmatched junction bases numbered 1, after V lost 2 bases and J lost 6 bases. CDR3: CASSPGTGNGYTF. The CDR3 DNA, read in part, is TGTGCCAGCTCACCAGGGACAGGGAATGGC.

This clone was counted ten times or more. The read ends 3 residues before the CDR3 terminus; that terminus is restored from the germline J gene. This chain uses TRBV12-3 or TRBV12-4 with TRBJ1-2, with TRBD1 identical over 9 bases. The CDR3 is 16 amino acids. The ends lost 2 bases at V and 4 bases at J; junction bases unmatched: 8. CDR3 protein: CASSLRQGEIGYGYTF. The part of the CDR3 DNA that was read is TGTGCCAGCAGTTTACGACAGGGGGAGATCGGCTATGGC.

This clone came up many times. The CDR3 end falls 3 residues outside the read, so it is completed with the germline J gene. This sequence joins TRBV7-2 and TRBJ2-3; possible D gene TRBD1, 6 bases. From germline, CDR1 is SGHTA and CDR2 FQGNSA. The CDR3 loop spans 14 amino acids. Trimming removed 5 bases at V and 2 bases at J, with 11 bases between. The CDR3: CASSQGQTTDTQYF. The covered CDR3 bases are TGTGCCAGCAGCCAAGGACAGACCACAGATACG.

This clone came up many times. Sequencing ends 3 residues short of the CDR3 end; the germline J gene provides the rest. The genes are TRBV20-1 and TRBJ2-3; 9 bases align to TRBD2. Germline CDR1 reads DFQATT; CDR2 reads SNEGSKA (reference sequence). The CDR3 loop spans 13 amino acids. V was clipped by 7 bases and J by 1 base; unmatched bases: 3. CDR3 protein: CSVERGGTDTQYF. The DNA read from the CDR3 is TGCAGTGTGGAGCGGGGGGGCACAGATACG.

This clone was found many times. The read gets to within 3 residues of the CDR3 end, and the germline J gene fills in the rest. V is TRBV7-3 and J is TRBJ1-1, with D perhaps TRBD1 (6 bases). Germline CDR1 is SGHTA and CDR2 is FQGTGA. The CDR3 contains 15 residues. The CDR3 bases that were read are TGTGCCAGCAGCCCAAGTGGGCCCGGGGACAAAGGA. As protein: CASSPSGPGDKG. The whole CDR3 reads CASSPSGPGDKGAFF.

The sample holds many counts of this clone. Read coverage stops 3 residues before the CDR3 terminus; the germline J gene supplies the remainder. The genes are TRBV20-1 and TRBJ2-3; 14 nucleotides match TRBD2. The CDR3 has 19 residues. Germline values: CDR1 DFQATT, CDR2 SNEGSKA (reference sequence). J lost 2 bases, V lost 1 base, and 11 bases had no gene match. The covered CDR3 bases are TGCAGTGCTAGAGGGAGCGGACTAGCGGGAGGAGGGGACACAGATACG. Translating gives CSARGSGLAGGGDTDT. The CDR3, in full, reads CSARGSGLAGGGDTDTQYF.

The CDR3 DNA, read in part, is TGCAGTGCTAGCCCCGGCGGGGGAAGCAATCAGCCG. It yields the protein CSASPGGGSNQP. The whole CDR3 protein reads CSASPGGGSNQPQYF. V gene TRBV20-1 combines with J gene TRBJ2-3; the match to TRBD2 covers 7 bases. From the germline J gene comes the end of the CDR3, since the read stops 3 residues before it. Germline CDR1 and CDR2: DFQATT and SNEGSKA (reference sequence). The CDR3 consists of 15 residues.

This clone was seen repeatedly, ten times or more. The read ends 3 residues early relative to the CDR3; the germline J gene fills the gap. The V and J genes are TRBV20-1 and TRBJ2-4, with 9 bases fitting TRBD2. The CDR3 totals 14 residues. After removal of 4 bases from V and 2 bases from J, the junction contained 3 bases not matched to a gene. CDR1 DFQATT and CDR2 SNEGSKA come from the germline V gene (reference sequence). CDR3 loop: CSAKAGGTKNIQYF. CDR3 bases read: TGCAGTGCTAAAGCGGGAGGTACCAAAAACATT.

In its sample, this clone was seen many times. The CDR3 end lies 3 residues beyond the end of the read and is filled in from the germline J gene. J is TRBJ2-3 and V is TRBV10-1; D may match TRBD1 or TRBD2 (7 bases each). Per the germline V gene, CDR1 is WNHNN and CDR2 is SYGVQD (reference sequence). The CDR3 covers 16 residues. Trimming pared 0 bases from V and 6 bases from J, leaving 16 bases between. The sequenced part of the CDR3 DNA is TGCGCCAGCAGTGAGTCCAGGGGGAGGGCCAGGGATACG. Translation gives CASSESRGRARDT. The whole CDR3 reads CASSESRGRARDTQYF.

This clone has a handful of counts. The CDR3 bases that were read are TGCGCCAGCAGCTCTTTGACTAGCGGGAGCAGAGAGACC. Amino acid sequence: CASSSLTSGSRET. The full CDR3 reads CASSSLTSGSRETQYF. The rearrangement joins TRBV10-2 to TRBJ2-5, with 12 nucleotides matching TRBD2. The CDR3 is cut off 3 residues early in the read; its end comes from the germline J gene. Germline values: CDR1 WSHSY, CDR2 SAAADI. The V segment lost 6 bases and the J segment 4 bases; nucleotides outside the gene matches: 9. The CDR3 loop spans 16 amino acids.

About this clone itself: The read finishes 3 residues shy of the CDR3 end, and the germline J gene is used to complete it. The chain links TRBV10-2 to TRBJ1-2, with D perhaps matching TRBD1 (5 bases). In germline, CDR1 is WSHSY, CDR2 SAAADI. The CDR3 runs 12 residues. The CDR3 is CASRAQGDTYTF. The sequenced CDR3 bases are TGCGCCAGCAGAGCTCAGGGAGATACG.